The 6 T cell receptor beta chains given below trace back to one sample, sequenced in a study of identical twins. TCRdb reprocessed the 5' RACE reads with MiXCR, giving one entry per CDR3 protein. This repertoire shows about 210,000 distinct CDR3 sequences, about a tenth found once; its top ten account for 5% to 6.5%. Sample: memory (CD45RO+) T cells sorted from blood. The receptors come from a woman younger than 30 in good health.

This clonotype was found many times. The rearrangement joins TRBV6-2 or TRBV6-3 to TRBJ1-5; 7 bases match TRBD1. Germline-derived CDR1 and CDR2 are MNHEY and SVGEGT. V shed 6 bases and J 2 bases; nucleotides not matched to a gene: 10. This CDR3 has 16 amino acids. Written as DNA, the CDR3 is TGTGCCAGCAGCCGCGCGACAGGGATCGGCAATCAGCCCCAGCATTTT. It yields the protein CASSRATGIGNQPQHF.

This clonotype was observed a few times. The chain's CDR3 is CASSFVTDYGYTF. CDR3 nucleotides: TGTGCCAGCAGTTTCGTGACAGACTATGGCTACACCTTC. V usage is TRBV12-3 or TRBV12-4 and J usage is TRBJ1-2; possible D gene TRBD1, 5 bases. Trimming stripped 3 bases from V and 3 bases from J, with 8 bases between. The CDR3 consists of 13 residues.

This clonotype has a handful of counts. J is TRBJ2-7 and V is TRBV27; TRBD1 agrees at 7 bases. Trimming removed 6 bases from V and 3 bases from J; junction bases left unmatched: 8. CDR3 size: 14 residues. CDR1 MNHEY and CDR2 SMNVEV come from the germline V gene (reference sequence). The CDR3 DNA reads TGTGCCAGCAGGGCGACAGGGTTCCTCTACGAGCAGTACTTC. This codes for CASRATGFLYEQYF.

This clonotype was observed a few times. The rearrangement joins TRBV3-1 to TRBJ1-1, with D hard to call. V was clipped by 2 bases and J by 5 bases, with 3 bases between them. Germline V gene sequence: CDR1 LGHDT, CDR2 YNNKEL (reference sequence). The CDR3 is 11 amino acids. In DNA form, the CDR3 reads TGTGCCAGCAGCCAACGGACTGAAGCTTTCTTT. Residues: CASSQRTEAFF.

At least ten counts were recorded for this clonotype. The chain is built from TRBV5-1 and TRBJ1-2, with 9 bases matching TRBD1. This CDR3 is 15 amino acids long. CDR1 SGHRS and CDR2 YFSETQ come from the germline V gene. Trimming at V came to 4 bases and at J to 2 bases, leaving 6 bases not matched to a gene. CDR3 sequence (DNA): TGCGCCAGCAGCGACCCGGGACAGGGAAACTATGGCTACACCTTC. It yields the protein CASSDPGQGNYGYTF.

This sequence joins TRBV12-5 and TRBJ2-1; 8 positions agree with TRBD2. Trimming cost V 3 bases and J 6 bases; bases outside gene matches: 13. Germline V lookup: CDR1 LGHNT, CDR2 FRNRAP. The CDR3 consists of 17 residues. The CDR3 DNA follows: TGTGCTAGTGGTTTAGCCGGGGGGACTAGAAATCCCAATGAGCAGTTCTTC. This gives the protein CASGLAGGTRNPNEQFF.